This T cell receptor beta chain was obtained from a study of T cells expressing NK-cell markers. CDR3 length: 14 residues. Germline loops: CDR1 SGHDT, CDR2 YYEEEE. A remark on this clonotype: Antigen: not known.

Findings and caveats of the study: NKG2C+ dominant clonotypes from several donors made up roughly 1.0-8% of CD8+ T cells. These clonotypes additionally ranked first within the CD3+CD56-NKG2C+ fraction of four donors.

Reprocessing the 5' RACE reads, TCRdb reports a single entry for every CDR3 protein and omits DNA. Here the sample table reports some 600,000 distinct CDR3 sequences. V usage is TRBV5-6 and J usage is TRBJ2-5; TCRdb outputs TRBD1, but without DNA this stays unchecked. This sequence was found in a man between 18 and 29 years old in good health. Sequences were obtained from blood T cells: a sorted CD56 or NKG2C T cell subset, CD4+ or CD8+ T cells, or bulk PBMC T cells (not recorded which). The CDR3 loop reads CASSLVDIWETQYF.